A selection of T cell receptor beta chains follows, all from one sample in a study of T cell responses to AZD1222 COVID-19 vaccine. Data came from immunoSEQ multiplex PCR; TCRdb stores just in-frame clones and leaves some out. The profile shows over 100,000 clones, about 91% of them singletons. This material consisted of peripheral blood, taken on day 0 of AZD1222 vaccination. These receptors all stem from an adult in good health. The CDR3 runs from the conserved cysteine through the conserved F or W. Fields, in order: D gene, V gene, clone size, J gene, CDR3 protein, CDR3 DNA. The D gene is left open where the match is weak. Clone size is stated in some rows and not others, as once, few, many or a class when expanded.

>.|TRBV6-1|.|TRBJ1-5
CASSEVGLNQPQHF
TGTGCCAGCAGTGAAGTCGGACTAAATCAGCCCCAGCATTTT
>TRBD2|TRBV6-2/TRBV6-3|.|TRBJ2-5
CASSGLAGGPKETQYF
TGTGCCAGCAGTGGACTAGCGGGGGGACCTAAAGAGACCCAGTACTTC
>.|TRBV20-1|few|TRBJ2-3
CSARDRRAQYF
TGCAGTGCTAGAGATAGGAGGGCGCAGTATTTT
>.|TRBV18|.|TRBJ1-2
CASSPDRQGYGYTF
TGTGCCAGCTCACCAGACAGGCAGGGCTATGGCTACACCTTC
>TRBD2|TRBV27|.|TRBJ2-3
CASSLGTSWDTQYF
TGTGCCAGCAGTCTCGGGACTAGTTGGGATACGCAGTATTTT
>.|TRBV19|.|TRBJ1-5
CASSILGGTYSNQPQHF
TGTGCCAGTAGTATCCTCGGGGGTACCTATAGCAATCAGCCCCAGCATTTT
>.|TRBV7-2|.|TRBJ1-5
CASSSLGGLGPQHF
TGTGCCAGCAGCTCTTTAGGCGGGCTGGGGCCCCAGCATTTT
>.|TRBV29-1|.|TRBJ1-1
CSATSGAANTEAFF
TGCAGCGCGACAAGCGGGGCAGCCAACACTGAAGCTTTCTTT
>TRBD1|TRBV30|.|TRBJ2-5
CAWKGAGETQYF
TGTGCCTGGAAGGGGGCAGGGGAGACCCAGTACTTC
>.|TRBV7-2|.|TRBJ2-5
CASSQAGVQETQYF
TGTGCCAGCAGCCAGGCCGGGGTTCAAGAGACCCAGTACTTC
>.|TRBV21-1|.|TRBJ2-3
CASSKGPELAKSTDTQYF
TGTGCCAGCAGCAAAGGTCCCGAACTAGCGAAGAGCACAGATACGCAGTATTTT
>TRBD2|TRBV16|.|TRBJ2-1
CASSHPGGNEQFF
TGTGCCAGCAGCCACCCCGGGGGGAATGAGCAGTTCTTC
>.|TRBV27|once|TRBJ1-2
CASSLEAGLYGYTF
TGTGCCAGCAGTTTAGAGGCAGGCCTCTATGGCTACACCTTC
>.|TRBV6-5|.|TRBJ2-7
CASSLQGPNYEQYF
TGTGCCAGCAGTCTTCAGGGGCCCAACTACGAGCAGTACTTC
>.|TRBV27|.|TRBJ2-7
CASSLYPGAYEQYF
TGTGCCAGCAGTTTATACCCCGGGGCCTACGAGCAGTACTTC
>.|TRBV28|.|TRBJ1-1
CASRPDRYTEAFF
TGTGCCAGCAGGCCAGACAGATACACTGAAGCTTTCTTT
>TRBD2|TRBV9|.|TRBJ2-3
CASSDGTSFRDTQYF
TGTGCCAGCAGCGACGGGACTAGTTTCCGAGATACGCAGTATTTT
>TRBD1|TRBV6-5|.|TRBJ2-3
CASIRDRSTDTQYF
TGTGCCAGCATAAGGGACAGGAGCACAGATACGCAGTATTTT
>.|TRBV6-2/TRBV6-3|.|TRBJ1-5
CASSYSQGNQPQHF
TGTGCCAGCAGTTACTCGCAGGGGAATCAGCCCCAGCATTTT
>TRBD1|TRBV18|.|TRBJ1-5
CASSGTGIGQPQHF
TGTGCCAGCTCAGGGACAGGAATAGGTCAGCCCCAGCATTTT
>.|TRBV6-5|.|TRBJ1-5
CASSYGGIYNQPQHF
TGTGCCAGCAGTTATGGCGGGATTTACAATCAGCCCCAGCATTTT
>.|TRBV18|.|TRBJ1-1
CASSSQLAEAFF
TGTGCCAGCTCATCCCAGCTGGCTGAAGCTTTCTTT
>.|TRBV5-1|once|TRBJ1-1
CASSSMGGTEAFF
TGCGCCAGCAGCTCGATGGGGGGCACTGAAGCTTTCTTT